Presented here are 14 T cell receptor beta chains from one specimen sequenced in a study of shared clonotypes between healthy human individuals. Assay used: immunoSEQ multiplex PCR; TCRdb lists only in-frame clones, some missing. Of under 650,000 clones in the sample, 90% to 96% were seen once. Sequenced input: naive CD4+ T cells sorted from blood. Specified subset: CD45RA+ positively selected. These receptors all come from a woman aged 25 to 45 in good health.

The chain is built from TRBV5-1 and TRBJ2-7; TRBD2 aligns across 16 bases. Germline CDR1 and CDR2: SGHRS and YFSETQ. This CDR3 is 16 amino acids long. The V segment lost 3 bases and the J segment 6 bases; nucleotides outside the gene matches: 6. CDR3 sequence (DNA): TGCGCCAGCAGCTGGGGACTAGCGGGAGGGCTTGCCGAGCAGTACTTC. Protein product: CASSWGLAGGLAEQYF.

As for this clone: Within the sample, other DNA sequences also encode this same CDR3. The chain uses TRBV28 and TRBJ2-7, with D hard to call. The CDR3 has 13 amino acids. The ends were cut back, 5 bases at V and 1 base at J, with 9 bases in the middle. CDR1 is MDHEN and CDR2 is SYDVKM in the germline V gene. DNA of the CDR3: TGTGCCAGCAGTCCCGGGCTGTCCTACGAGCAGTACTTC. Its protein is CASSPGLSYEQYF. The whole variable domain, filled in from reference TRBV28 and TRBJ2-7, reads DVKVTQSSRYLVKRTGEKVFLECVQDMDHENMFWYRQDPGLGLRLIYFSYDVKMKEKGDIPEGYSVSREKKERFSLILESASTNQTSMYLCASSPGLSYEQYFGPGTRLTVT.

The chain has TRBV25-1 and TRBJ1-1; D ambiguous. Germline CDR1 and CDR2: MGHDK and SYGVNS. The CDR3 has 14 amino acids. V lost 2 bases and J 0 bases, leaving 7 bases between the germline ends. DNA of the CDR3: TGTGCCAGCAGTGAACCCGGAATGAACACTGAAGCTTTCTTT. It codes for CASSEPGMNTEAFF.

The chain has TRBV5-1 and TRBJ2-5, with a possible D match to TRBD1 (5 bases). The ends were cut back, 2 bases at V and 1 base at J, with 15 bases in the middle. This CDR3 has 16 amino acids. Germline CDR1 SGHRS, CDR2 YFSETQ. DNA of the CDR3: TGCGCCAGCAGCTTCCGGCGACAGCTTTCCCAAGAGACCCAGTACTTC. This sequence encodes CASSFRRQLSQETQYF.

V usage is TRBV5-1 and J usage is TRBJ2-2; D possibly corresponds to TRBD1 (6 bases). This CDR3 contains 15 residues. The germline V and J ends were trimmed by 4 bases and 5 bases, with 15 bases remaining between them. Germline CDR1 SGHRS, CDR2 YFSETQ. The CDR3 coding sequence is TGCGCCAGCAGCATCAGACAGGCCTCGACCGGGGAGCTGTTTTTT. Translating gives CASSIRQASTGELFF.

The chain carries TRBV11-2 and TRBJ2-1; D possibly corresponds to TRBD1 (6 bases). The CDR3 extends over 15 amino acids. The germline gives CDR1 SGHAT, CDR2 FQNNGV. With 7 bases removed from V and 8 bases from J, the gap between germline ends came to 21 bases. The CDR3 here is CASKRGPQGLYEQFF. The CDR3 DNA reads as TGTGCCAGCAAAAGGGGCCCACAGGGATTGTATGAGCAGTTCTTC. Full variable domain (missing parts from reference TRBV11-2 and TRBJ2-1): EAGVAQSPRYKIIEKRQSVAFWCNPISGHATLYWYQQILGQGPKLLIQFQNNGVVDDSQLPKDRFSAERLKGVDSTLKIQPAKLEDSAVYLCASKRGPQGLYEQFFGPGTRLTVL.

This chain joins TRBV7-9 and TRBJ2-7; D uncertain. The CDR3 has 12 amino acids. V was trimmed by 5 bases and J by 2 bases, leaving 7 bases between them. Germline V gene sequence: CDR1 SEHNR, CDR2 FQNEAQ (reference sequence). As DNA, the CDR3 is TGTGCCAGCAGCCGGGTCCCCTACGAGCAGTACTTC. Residues: CASSRVPYEQYF.

V gene TRBV18 combines with J gene TRBJ2-7; the D is unclear. Germline CDR1 is KGHSH and CDR2 is LQKENI. This CDR3 is built from 12 residues. The V gene lost 6 bases and the J gene lost 4 bases, with 10 bases spanning the gap. The CDR3 nucleotides read TGTGCCAGCTCCTCAGGCGGTTACGAGCAGTACTTC. Its protein is CASSSGGYEQYF.

The rearrangement uses TRBV6-5 and TRBJ1-4; D not resolved. CDR3 size: 14 residues. Germline V gene lookup returns CDR1 MNHEY and CDR2 SVGAGI. The V and J ends lost 6 bases and 5 bases respectively, with 13 bases between them. The CDR3 loop reads CASSRGGKNEKLFF. In DNA, the CDR3 is TGTGCCAGCAGCCGGGGAGGGAAAAATGAAAAACTGTTTTTT.

The chain is built from TRBV7-3 and TRBJ2-3; 10 bases fit TRBD1. Trimming at V came to 0 bases and at J to 6 bases, leaving 9 bases not matched to a gene. There are 17 residues in the CDR3. CDR1 is SGHTA and CDR2 is FQGTGA in the germline V gene. The CDR3: CASSLTSRDRGRDTQYF. The CDR3 coding sequence is TGTGCCAGCAGCTTAACGTCCCGGGACAGGGGACGGGATACGCAGTATTTT.

This clone appeared a single time. This CDR3 reads CASSQVASGVYNEQFF. The CDR3 DNA reads as TGCGCCAGCAGCCAAGTGGCGAGCGGGGTCTACAATGAGCAGTTCTTC. The J gene is TRBJ2-1, the V gene TRBV4-1, with TRBD2 matching over 7 bases. Losses at the gene ends were 1 base for V and 3 bases for J; bases not matched to a gene: 6. CDR3 size: 16 residues. The germline V gene encodes CDR1 MGHRA and CDR2 YSYEKL.

The rearrangement uses TRBV5-1 and TRBJ2-7, with 8 bases matching TRBD2. The ends lost 5 bases at V and 2 bases at J; junction bases unmatched: 6. Germline-derived CDR1 and CDR2 are SGHRS and YFSETQ. This CDR3 is built from 14 residues. The DNA of the CDR3 is TGCGCCAGCAGATCCGGGACTAGACCCTACGAGCAGTACTTC. This encodes CASRSGTRPYEQYF.

J is TRBJ2-2 and V is TRBV9; no clear D. V lost 4 bases and J lost 3, with 10 bases in between. The CDR3 spans 14 residues. The V gene's germline CDR1 is SGDLS and CDR2 YYNGEE. CDR3 in amino acids: CASSPRGYTGELFF. DNA for the CDR3: TGTGCCAGCAGCCCCCGCGGCTACACCGGGGAGCTGTTTTTT.

CDR3 protein: CASTLGLAGRPSTDTQYF. As DNA, the CDR3 is TGTGCCAGCACCCTGGGGCTAGCGGGGCGCCCTAGCACAGATACGCAGTATTTT. The V and J genes are TRBV7-9 and TRBJ2-3; 9 bases align to TRBD2. The germline V gene encodes CDR1 SEHNR and CDR2 FQNEAQ (reference sequence). This CDR3 region has 18 residues. Losses at the gene ends were 7 bases for V and 0 bases for J; bases not matched to a gene: 14.